Listed below are T cell receptor beta chains from one sample, sequenced in a study of control samples from healthy donors and cancer patients. Produced via immunoSEQ multiplex PCR; TCRdb's table is partial and in-frame only. The sample gives roughly 55,000 clones, approximately 94% of which show up once; 1.1% is in the top ten. Sequences were obtained from blood. The receptor set was obtained from a woman aged 18 to 35 in good health. Each CDR3 is given with its conserved first and last residue. Fields, in order: D gene, clone size, J gene, V gene, CDR3 protein, CDR3 DNA. A D gene is named only where the DNA matches it firmly. The size entry is marked missing in some rows and otherwise reads once, few, many or a size class.

TRBD1 | NA | TRBJ2-7 | TRBV11-2 | CASSPGQEQQYF | TGTGCCAGCAGCCCAGGACAGGAACAGCAGTACTTC
NA | NA | TRBJ1-2 | TRBV6-5 | CASQGLFRDGYTF | TGTGCCAGCCAGGGACTCTTCCGGGATGGCTACACCTTC
NA | NA | TRBJ1-1 | TRBV18 | CASSPSRVNTEAFF | TGTGCCAGCTCACCATCACGGGTAAACACTGAAGCTTTCTTT
NA | NA | TRBJ1-1 | TRBV19 | CASSIPVMNTEAFF | TGTGCCAGTAGTATTCCCGTGATGAACACTGAAGCTTTCTTT
NA | NA | TRBJ2-1 | TRBV12-5 | CASGLVHNGGQFF | TGTGCTAGTGGTTTGGTACACAACGGGGGGCAGTTCTTC
TRBD1 | NA | TRBJ2-1 | TRBV9 | CASSGQSYNEQFF | TGTGCCAGCTCGGGACAGTCCTACAATGAGCAGTTCTTC
NA | NA | TRBJ1-2 | TRBV27 | CASSQNQGAYGYTF | TGTGCCAGCAGTCAGAATCAGGGTGCCTATGGCTACACCTTC
TRBD1 | NA | TRBJ1-2 | TRBV9 | CASSGSLGTATDYGYTF | TGTGCCAGCAGCGGGAGCCTCGGGACAGCTACGGACTATGGCTACACCTTC
TRBD2 | NA | TRBJ2-5 | TRBV5-1 | CASSLTGGGGETQYF | TGCGCCAGCAGCTTGACGGGGGGAGGTGGGGAGACCCAGTACTTC
TRBD1 | NA | TRBJ1-1 | TRBV6-5 | CASSYGQGGYTEAFF | TGTGCCAGCAGTTACGGCCAGGGGGGTTACACTGAAGCTTTCTTT
TRBD1 | NA | TRBJ2-7 | TRBV28 | CASRTGGYEQYF | TGTGCCAGCAGGACAGGGGGCTACGAGCAGTACTTC
NA | NA | TRBJ1-2 | TRBV11-3 | CASSLYGGGGYTF | TGTGCCAGCAGCCTGTACGGGGGCGGTGGCTACACCTTC
NA | NA | TRBJ2-3 | TRBV9 | CASSVEGAGTDTQYF | TGTGCCAGCAGCGTAGAGGGAGCCGGCACAGATACGCAGTATTTT
NA | NA | TRBJ2-3 | TRBV9 | CASNGYGKADTQYF | TGTGCCAGCAATGGTTATGGTAAGGCAGATACGCAGTATTTT
NA | NA | TRBJ1-2 | TRBV20-1 | CSARNGTFYTF | TGCAGTGCTAGAAACGGGACCTTCTACACCTTC
NA | NA | TRBJ2-5 | TRBV5-6 | CASSLTQGWQETQYF | TGTGCCAGCAGCTTGACCCAGGGGTGGCAAGAGACCCAGTACTTC
TRBD2 | NA | TRBJ2-5 | TRBV7-2 | CASSWPRGGEETQYF | TGTGCCAGCAGCTGGCCTCGCGGGGGGGAAGAGACCCAGTACTTC
NA | NA | TRBJ1-1 | TRBV28 | CASSWGLKEGNTEAFF | TGTGCCAGCAGTTGGGGATTGAAAGAAGGGAACACTGAAGCTTTCTTT
NA | NA | TRBJ2-5 | TRBV5-8 | CASSLGRGPQETQYF | TGTGCCAGCAGCTTAGGGCGGGGGCCCCAAGAGACCCAGTACTTC
NA | NA | TRBJ2-3 | TRBV9 | CASSVVGLADTQYF | TGTGCCAGCAGCGTCGTAGGGTTAGCAGATACGCAGTATTTT
NA | NA | TRBJ2-7 | TRBV7-9 | CASSGNPRVYEQYF | TGTGCCAGCAGTGGGAACCCAAGGGTCTACGAGCAGTACTTC
NA | NA | TRBJ1-5 | TRBV4-3 | CASSQGRNSNQPQHF | TGCGCCAGCAGCCAAGGCAGGAATAGCAATCAGCCCCAGCATTTT
NA | NA | TRBJ1-3 | TRBV7-7 | CASSPGGSSGNTIYF | TGTGCTAGCAGCCCCGGCGGTTCCTCTGGAAACACCATATATTTT
TRBD2 | NA | TRBJ2-1 | TRBV5-4 | CASSLRTSGGTAYNEQFF | TGTGCCAGCAGCTTGCGAACTAGCGGGGGGACCGCCTACAATGAGCAGTTCTTC
NA | NA | TRBJ2-7 | TRBV19 | CASSIVGGPLGDYEQYF | TGTGCCAGTAGTATAGTGGGCGGGCCGCTTGGGGACTACGAGCAGTACTTC
TRBD1 | NA | TRBJ2-1 | TRBV6-5 | CASGTGEYNEQFF | TGTGCCAGTGGGACAGGGGAGTACAATGAGCAGTTCTTC
NA | NA | TRBJ1-2 | TRBV21-1 | CASSPLREGYGTGPNYGYTF | TGTGCCAGCAGCCCGCTCCGTGAGGGATACGGGACAGGGCCTAACTATGGCTACACCTTC
NA | NA | TRBJ2-5 | TRBV3-1/TRBV3-2 | CASGLLGETQYF | TGTGCCAGCGGGCTTCTAGGGGAGACCCAGTACTTC
NA | NA | TRBJ1-2 | TRBV5-1 | CASSWGDGNYGYTF | TGCGCCAGCAGCTGGGGGGACGGCAACTATGGCTACACCTTC
NA | NA | TRBJ2-2 | TRBV7-2 | CASSLGQNTGELFF | TGTGCCAGCAGCTTGGGTCAGAACACCGGGGAGCTGTTTTTT
NA | NA | TRBJ2-5 | TRBV5-4 | CASSLLGEVVETQYF | TGTGCCAGCAGCTTGTTGGGGGAGGTGGTAGAGACCCAGTACTTC
TRBD2 | NA | TRBJ2-3 | TRBV3-1/TRBV3-2 | CASSQASGLTDTQYF | TGTGCCAGCAGCCAAGCTAGCGGCCTGACAGATACGCAGTATTTT
NA | NA | TRBJ1-5 | TRBV6-5 | CASRLSRDQPQHF | TGTGCCAGCAGATTGAGCAGGGATCAGCCCCAGCATTTT
TRBD2 | NA | TRBJ2-1 | TRBV11-2 | CASSLNVRTSGYNEQFF | TGTGCCAGCAGCTTAAACGTCCGCACTAGCGGTTACAATGAGCAGTTCTTC
NA | NA | TRBJ1-1 | TRBV28 | CASSSLDSTRNTEAFF | TGTGCCAGCAGTTCCCTGGACAGCACCAGGAACACTGAAGCTTTCTTT
TRBD1 | NA | TRBJ2-2 | TRBV11-2 | CASTRDRNTGELFF | TGTGCCAGCACCCGGGACAGAAACACCGGGGAGCTGTTTTTT
NA | NA | TRBJ1-1 | TRBV5-1 | CASSLTGNTEAFF | TGCGCCAGCAGCCTCACAGGGAACACTGAAGCTTTCTTT
NA | once | TRBJ2-7 | TRBV11-2 | CASSRIQGSNYEQYF | TGTGCCAGCAGCCGCATACAGGGATCCAACTACGAGCAGTACTTC
NA | NA | TRBJ1-5 | TRBV6-5 | CASTMDSPSNQPQHF | TGTGCCAGCACTATGGACAGTCCAAGCAATCAGCCCCAGCATTTT
NA | NA | TRBJ1-1 | TRBV2 | CASTNRVGEAFF | TGTGCCAGCACCAACAGGGTTGGTGAAGCTTTCTTT
TRBD1 | NA | TRBJ1-1 | TRBV6-5 | CASSYTLSGGTEAFF | TGTGCCAGCAGTTACACTCTGTCAGGGGGCACTGAAGCTTTCTTT
NA | NA | TRBJ2-3 | TRBV10-1 | CASSESVMASDTQYF | TGCGCCAGCAGTGAGTCTGTAATGGCCTCAGATACGCAGTATTTT
NA | NA | TRBJ1-1 | TRBV7-2 | CASSWRLYTEAFF | TGTGCCAGCAGCTGGAGGTTGTACACTGAAGCTTTCTTT
NA | NA | TRBJ1-6 | TRBV6-5 | CASSYFSGPENSPLHF | TGTGCCAGCAGTTACTTCTCCGGGCCTGAGAATTCACCCCTCCACTTT
TRBD2 | NA | TRBJ2-4 | TRBV18 | CASSPLAVIAKNIQYF | TGTGCCAGCTCACCGCTAGCGGTCATAGCCAAAAACATTCAGTACTTC
NA | once | TRBJ1-1 | TRBV30 | CAWTPLYRPGDGEAFF | TGTGCCTGGACCCCCCTCTACAGGCCTGGGGACGGTGAAGCTTTCTTT
TRBD2 | NA | TRBJ2-1 | TRBV9 | CASSVGSLAGGGDEQFF | TGTGCCAGCAGCGTAGGGAGCCTAGCGGGGGGCGGGGATGAGCAGTTCTTC
NA | NA | TRBJ1-2 | TRBV28 | CASRLSLATTNYGYTF | TGTGCCAGCAGGTTGTCATTAGCGACTACTAACTATGGCTACACCTTC
NA | NA | TRBJ1-1 | TRBV5-1 | CASSPPAGANTEAFF | TGCGCCAGCAGCCCCCCGGCAGGGGCGAACACTGAAGCTTTCTTT
TRBD1 | NA | TRBJ1-4 | TRBV30 | CAWRKQGSNEKLFF | TGTGCCTGGAGGAAACAGGGGAGTAATGAAAAACTGTTTTTT
NA | NA | TRBJ1-6 | TRBV30 | CAWQDSYNSPLHF | TGTGCCTGGCAGGACAGTTATAATTCACCCCTCCACTTT
NA | once | TRBJ1-4 | TRBV21-1 | CASMQINEKLFF | TGTGCCAGCATGCAAATTAATGAAAAACTGTTTTTT
NA | NA | TRBJ1-2 | TRBV7-2 | CASSLNIRSYGYTF | TGTGCCAGCAGCTTAAATATTCGGAGCTATGGCTACACCTTC
NA | NA | TRBJ1-3 | TRBV6-5 | CASSYSEGSGNTIYF | TGTGCCAGCAGTTACTCGGAGGGCTCTGGAAACACCATATATTTT
NA | NA | TRBJ1-2 | TRBV6-1 | CASSDRGYGYTF | TGTGCCAGCAGTGACCGCGGCTATGGCTACACCTTC